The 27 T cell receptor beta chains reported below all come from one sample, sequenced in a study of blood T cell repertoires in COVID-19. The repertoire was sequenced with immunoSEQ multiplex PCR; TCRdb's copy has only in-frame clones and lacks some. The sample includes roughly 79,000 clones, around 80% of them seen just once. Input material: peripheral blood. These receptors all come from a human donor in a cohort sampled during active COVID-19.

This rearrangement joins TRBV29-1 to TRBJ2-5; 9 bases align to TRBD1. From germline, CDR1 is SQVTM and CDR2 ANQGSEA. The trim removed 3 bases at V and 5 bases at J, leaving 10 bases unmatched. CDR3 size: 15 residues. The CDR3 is CSVERTGAVWETQYF. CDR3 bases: TGCAGCGTTGAGAGGACAGGGGCCGTTTGGGAGACCCAGTACTTC.

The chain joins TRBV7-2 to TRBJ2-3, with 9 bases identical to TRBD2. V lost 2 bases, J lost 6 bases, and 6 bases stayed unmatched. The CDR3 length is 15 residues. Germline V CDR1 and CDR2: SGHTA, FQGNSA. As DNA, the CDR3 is TGTGCCAGCAGCTTACGGGGACTAGCAACCGATACGCAGTATTTT. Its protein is CASSLRGLATDTQYF.

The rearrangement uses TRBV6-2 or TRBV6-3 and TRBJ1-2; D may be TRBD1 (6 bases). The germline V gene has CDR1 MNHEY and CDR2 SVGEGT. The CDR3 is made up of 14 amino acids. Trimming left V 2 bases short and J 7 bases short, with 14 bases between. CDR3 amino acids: CASSYAGAIRGYTF. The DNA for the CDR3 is TGTGCCAGCAGTTACGCAGGGGCCATCCGTGGCTACACCTTC.

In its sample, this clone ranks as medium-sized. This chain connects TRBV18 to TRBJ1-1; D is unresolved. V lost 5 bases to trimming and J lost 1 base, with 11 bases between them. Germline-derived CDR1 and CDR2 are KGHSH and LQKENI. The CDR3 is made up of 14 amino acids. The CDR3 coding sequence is TGTGCCAGCTCAGCCCAGGAAGAGAACACTGAAGCTTTCTTT. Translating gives CASSAQEENTEAFF.

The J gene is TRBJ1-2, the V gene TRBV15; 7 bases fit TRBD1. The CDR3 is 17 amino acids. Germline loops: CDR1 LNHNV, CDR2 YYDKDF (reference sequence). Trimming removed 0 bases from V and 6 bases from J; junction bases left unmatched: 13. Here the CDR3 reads CATSRDTRSGQFNGYTF. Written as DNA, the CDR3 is TGTGCCACCAGCAGAGATACCCGCTCGGGACAGTTTAATGGCTACACCTTC.

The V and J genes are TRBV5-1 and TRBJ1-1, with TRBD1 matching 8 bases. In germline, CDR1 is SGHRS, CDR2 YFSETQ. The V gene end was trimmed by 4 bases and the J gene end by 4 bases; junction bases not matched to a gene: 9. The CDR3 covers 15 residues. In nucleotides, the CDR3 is TGCGCCAGCAGCAGAGGACAGGGAATGGGCACTGAAGCTTTCTTT. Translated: CASSRGQGMGTEAFF.

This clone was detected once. CDR3 amino acids: CASSRDRGNGYTF. Written as DNA, the CDR3 is TGCGCCAGCAGCCGGGACAGGGGGAATGGCTACACCTTC. The V gene is TRBV4-1, the J gene TRBJ1-2, with 11 bases lining up with TRBD1. V lost 4 bases and J lost 6; bases outside the gene matches: 1. CDR1 and CDR2 (germline): MGHRA, YSYEKL. The CDR3 runs 13 residues.

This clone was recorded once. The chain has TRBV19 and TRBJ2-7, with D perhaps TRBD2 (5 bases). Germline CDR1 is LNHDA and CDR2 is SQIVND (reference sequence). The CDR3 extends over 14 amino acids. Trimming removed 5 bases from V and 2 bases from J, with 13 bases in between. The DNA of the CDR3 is TGTGCCAGTAGTTTCGGACTTACCGCCTACGAGCAGTACTTC. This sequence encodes CASSFGLTAYEQYF.

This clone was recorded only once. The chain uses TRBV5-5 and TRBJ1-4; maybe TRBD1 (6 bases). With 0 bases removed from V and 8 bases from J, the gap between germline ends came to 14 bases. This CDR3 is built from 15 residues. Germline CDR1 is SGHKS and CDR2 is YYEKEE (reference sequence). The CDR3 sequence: CASSLEAGAGEKLFF. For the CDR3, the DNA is TGTGCCAGCAGCTTGGAAGCAGGGGCCGGGGAAAAACTGTTTTTT.

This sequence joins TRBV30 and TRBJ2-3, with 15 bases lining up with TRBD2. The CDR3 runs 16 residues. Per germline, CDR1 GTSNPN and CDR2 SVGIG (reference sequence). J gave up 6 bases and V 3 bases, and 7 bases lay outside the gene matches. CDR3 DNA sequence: TGTGCCTGGAGGAGGACTAGCGGGGGGGCTACGGATACGCAGTATTTT. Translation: CAWRRTSGGATDTQYF.

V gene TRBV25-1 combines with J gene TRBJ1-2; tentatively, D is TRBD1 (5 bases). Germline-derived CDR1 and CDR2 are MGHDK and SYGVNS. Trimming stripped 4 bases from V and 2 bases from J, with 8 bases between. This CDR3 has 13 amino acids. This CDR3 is CASSVRGNYGYTF. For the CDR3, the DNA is TGTGCCAGCAGTGTACGGGGGAACTATGGCTACACCTTC.

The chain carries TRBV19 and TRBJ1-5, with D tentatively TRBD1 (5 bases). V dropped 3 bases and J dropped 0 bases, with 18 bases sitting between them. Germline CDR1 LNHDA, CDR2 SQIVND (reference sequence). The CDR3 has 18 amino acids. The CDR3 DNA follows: TGTGCCAGTAGTATCGGGCCAGGGAGGCATAATAGCAATCAGCCCCAGCATTTT. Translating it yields CASSIGPGRHNSNQPQHF.

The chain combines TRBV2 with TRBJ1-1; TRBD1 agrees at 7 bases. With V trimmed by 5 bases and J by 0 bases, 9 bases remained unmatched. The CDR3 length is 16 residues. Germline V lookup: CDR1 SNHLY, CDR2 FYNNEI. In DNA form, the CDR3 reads TGTGCCAGCAGTCCGCCCGGGACAGACATGAACACTGAAGCTTTCTTT. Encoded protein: CASSPPGTDMNTEAFF.

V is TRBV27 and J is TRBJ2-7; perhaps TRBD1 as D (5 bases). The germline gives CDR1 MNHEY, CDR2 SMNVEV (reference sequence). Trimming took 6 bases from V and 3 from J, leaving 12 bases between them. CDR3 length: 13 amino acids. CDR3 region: CASRAAGIYEQYF. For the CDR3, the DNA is TGTGCCAGCAGGGCGGCAGGGATCTACGAGCAGTACTTC.

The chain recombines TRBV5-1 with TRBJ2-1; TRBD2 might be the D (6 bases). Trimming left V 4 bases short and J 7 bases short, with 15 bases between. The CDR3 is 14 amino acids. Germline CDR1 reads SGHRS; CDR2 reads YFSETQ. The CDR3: CASSTGGGANEQFF. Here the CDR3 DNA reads TGCGCCAGCAGCACCGGCGGCGGGGCGAATGAGCAGTTCTTC.

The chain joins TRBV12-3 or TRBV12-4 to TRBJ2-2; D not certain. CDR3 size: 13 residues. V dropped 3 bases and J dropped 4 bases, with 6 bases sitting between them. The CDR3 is CASSLLITGELFF. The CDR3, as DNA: TGTGCCAGCAGTTTGCTAATCACCGGGGAGCTGTTTTTT.

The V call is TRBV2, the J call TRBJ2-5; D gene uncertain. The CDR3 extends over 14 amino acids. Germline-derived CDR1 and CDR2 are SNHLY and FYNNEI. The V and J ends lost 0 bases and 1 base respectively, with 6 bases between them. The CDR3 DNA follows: TGTGCCAGCAGTGAAGCAAACTTCCAAGAGACCCAGTACTTC. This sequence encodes CASSEANFQETQYF. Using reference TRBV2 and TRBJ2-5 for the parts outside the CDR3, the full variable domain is EPEVTQTPSHQVTQMGQEVILRCVPISNHLYFYWYRQILGQKVEFLVSFYNNEISEKSEIFDDQFSVERPDGSNFTLKIRSTKLEDSAMYFCASSEANFQETQYFGPGTRLLVL.

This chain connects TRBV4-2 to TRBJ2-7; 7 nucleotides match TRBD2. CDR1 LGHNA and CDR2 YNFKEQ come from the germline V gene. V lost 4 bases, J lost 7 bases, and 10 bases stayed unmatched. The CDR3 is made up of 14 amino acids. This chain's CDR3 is CASSPGTTATEQYF. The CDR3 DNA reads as TGTGCCAGCAGCCCCGGGACTACCGCGACAGAGCAGTACTTC.

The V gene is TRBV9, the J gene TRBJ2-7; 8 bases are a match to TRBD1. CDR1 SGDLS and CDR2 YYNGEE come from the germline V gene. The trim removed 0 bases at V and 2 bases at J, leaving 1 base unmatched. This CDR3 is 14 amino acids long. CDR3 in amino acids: CASSVGDRTYEQYF. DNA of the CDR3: TGTGCCAGCAGCGTAGGGGACAGGACCTACGAGCAGTACTTC.

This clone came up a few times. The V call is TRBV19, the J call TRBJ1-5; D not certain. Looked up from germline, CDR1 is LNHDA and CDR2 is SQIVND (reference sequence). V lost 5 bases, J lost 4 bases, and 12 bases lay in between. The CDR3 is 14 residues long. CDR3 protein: CASSPALTNQPQHF. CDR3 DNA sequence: TGTGCCAGTAGTCCGGCCTTGACTAATCAGCCCCAGCATTTT.

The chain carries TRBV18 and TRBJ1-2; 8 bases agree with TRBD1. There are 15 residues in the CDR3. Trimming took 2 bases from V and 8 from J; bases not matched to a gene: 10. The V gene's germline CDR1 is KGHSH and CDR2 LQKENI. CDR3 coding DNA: TGTGCCAGCTCACCAGAACCGGGACAGGTTGTAGGCTACACCTTC. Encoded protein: CASSPEPGQVVGYTF.

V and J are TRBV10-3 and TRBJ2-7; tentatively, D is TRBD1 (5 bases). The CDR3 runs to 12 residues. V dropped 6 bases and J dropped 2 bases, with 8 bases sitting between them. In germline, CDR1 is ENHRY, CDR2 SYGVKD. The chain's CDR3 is CAISDRTYEQYF. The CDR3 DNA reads TGTGCCATCAGCGACAGAACCTACGAGCAGTACTTC.

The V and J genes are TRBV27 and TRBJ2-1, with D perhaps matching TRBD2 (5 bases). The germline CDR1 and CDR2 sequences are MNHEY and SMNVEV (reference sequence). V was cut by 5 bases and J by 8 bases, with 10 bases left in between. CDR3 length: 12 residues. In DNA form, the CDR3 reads TGTGCCAGCAGTAGCCACGGGGATGAGCAGTTCTTC. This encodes CASSSHGDEQFF.

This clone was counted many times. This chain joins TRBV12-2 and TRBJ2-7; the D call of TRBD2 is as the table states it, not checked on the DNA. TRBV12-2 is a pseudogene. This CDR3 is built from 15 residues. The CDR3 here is CASRLAGLAVYEQYF. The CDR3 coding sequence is TGTGCAAGTCGCTTAGCCGGACTAGCGGTCTACGAGCAGTACTTC.

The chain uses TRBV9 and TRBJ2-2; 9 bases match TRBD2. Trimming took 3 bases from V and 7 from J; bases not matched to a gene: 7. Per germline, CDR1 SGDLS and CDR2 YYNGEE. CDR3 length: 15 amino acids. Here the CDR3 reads CASSGGGGAVGELFF. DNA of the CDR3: TGTGCCAGCAGCGGAGGCGGGGGGGCTGTCGGGGAGCTGTTTTTT.

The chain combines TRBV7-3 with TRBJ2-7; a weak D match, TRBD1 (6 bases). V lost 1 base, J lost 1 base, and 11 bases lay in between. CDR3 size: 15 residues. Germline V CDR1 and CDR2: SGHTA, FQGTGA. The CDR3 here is CASSLSQGSSYEQYF. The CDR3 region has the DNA TGTGCCAGCAGCTTAAGCCAGGGGTCGTCCTACGAGCAGTACTTC.

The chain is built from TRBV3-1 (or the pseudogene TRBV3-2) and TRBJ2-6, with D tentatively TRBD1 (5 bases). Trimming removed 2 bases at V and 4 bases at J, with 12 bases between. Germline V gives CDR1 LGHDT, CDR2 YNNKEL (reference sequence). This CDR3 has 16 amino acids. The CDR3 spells CASSQLRVNGANVLTF. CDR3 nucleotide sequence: TGTGCCAGCAGCCAACTCAGGGTTAACGGGGCCAACGTCCTGACTTTC.